Below are 31 T cell receptor beta chains sequenced from a single sample in a study of blood T cell repertoires in COVID-19. Some clones are missing from TCRdb's copy, which holds only in-frame ones; the method was immunoSEQ multiplex PCR. The table includes 100,000 or so clones, 80% to 85% detected once. Sequenced sample: peripheral blood. Every receptor here comes from a man between 70 and 80 years old with active or convalescent COVID-19.

The chain is built from TRBV21-1 and TRBJ1-5. TRBV21-1 is an annotated pseudogene. The CDR3 extends over 16 amino acids. CDR3 region: CASSKVVQRRNQPQHF. The CDR3 DNA is TGTGCCAGCAGCAAAGTCGTCCAGCGGCGCAATCAGCCCCAGCATTTT.

This clone was detected once. The chain has TRBV19 and TRBJ2-5; 11 bases fit TRBD1. Germline lookup yields CDR1 LNHDA and CDR2 SQIVND (reference sequence). J gave up 1 base and V 5 bases, and 9 bases lay outside the gene matches. CDR3 length: 17 residues. CDR3 DNA: TGTGCCAGTAGTGTTACGGGACAGGGGGTTGGCCAAGAGACCCAGTACTTC. Protein: CASSVTGQGVGQETQYF.

The chain combines TRBV7-8 with TRBJ2-3; TRBD2 aligns across 8 bases. The CDR3 sequence is 16 residues long. Germline V gene lookup returns CDR1 SGHVS and CDR2 FQNEAQ. With 0 bases clipped from V and 1 base from J, the junction kept 3 bases outside the gene matches. The CDR3 is CASSLAFSGGTDTQYF. CDR3 bases: TGTGCCAGCAGCTTAGCGTTTAGCGGGGGCACAGATACGCAGTATTTT.

A few counts support this clone. V usage is TRBV20-1 and J usage is TRBJ2-3; 8 bases agree with TRBD2. Trimming took 3 bases from V and 3 from J; bases not matched to a gene: 8. The germline gives CDR1 DFQATT, CDR2 SNEGSKA (reference sequence). The CDR3 is 15 amino acids. The CDR3 region is CSASRILAETDTQYF. DNA for the CDR3: TGCAGTGCTAGTCGGATACTAGCGGAAACAGATACGCAGTATTTT.

The rearrangement uses TRBV19 and TRBJ1-5, with unresolved D. Germline V gene sequence: CDR1 LNHDA, CDR2 SQIVND (reference sequence). Between the trimmed V and J ends, which lost 7 bases and 5 bases, there was a span of 12 bases. This CDR3 has 13 residues. The CDR3 bases are TGTGCCAGTAAATCGGGAGGGTATCAGCCCCAGCATTTT. It specifies CASKSGGYQPQHF.

The chain carries TRBV28 and TRBJ1-3; D gene uncertain. With 5 bases removed from V and 0 bases from J, the gap between germline ends came to 11 bases. Germline CDR1 and CDR2: MDHEN and SYDVKM. The CDR3 has 15 residues. CDR3 in amino acids: CASSIEANSGNTIYF. The CDR3 DNA sequence: TGTGCCAGCAGTATCGAGGCTAACTCTGGAAACACCATATATTTT. The full variable domain, completed using reference TRBV28 and TRBJ1-3, is DVKVTQSSRYLVKRTGEKVFLECVQDMDHENMFWYRQDPGLGLRLIYFSYDVKMKEKGDIPEGYSVSREKKERFSLILESASTNQTSMYLCASSIEANSGNTIYFGEGSWLTVV.

The CDR3 bases are TGTGCCAGCAGGCCGACAGGGACGGGTACGCAGTATTTT. This gives the protein CASRPTGTGTQYF. V is TRBV12-3 or TRBV12-4 and J is TRBJ2-3; 7 positions match TRBD1. The CDR3 runs 13 residues. V shed 6 bases, J shed 8 bases, and the junction held 8 bases outside the gene matches.

The chain is built from TRBV5-1 and TRBJ1-1; D not certain. Germline V gene data show CDR1 as SGHRS and CDR2 as YFSETQ. Deletions cut 2 bases from V and 3 bases from J, with 17 bases between. The CDR3 sequence is 16 residues long. The CDR3, as DNA: TGCGCCAGCAGCTTCGTGAGCTCGGGGTCGCACACTGAAGCTTTCTTT. Translating it yields CASSFVSSGSHTEAFF.

This clone was detected only once. The chain couples TRBV15 to TRBJ1-6; D gene ambiguous. V was trimmed by 0 bases and J by 10 bases, leaving 7 bases between them. This CDR3 is built from 13 residues. CDR1 and CDR2 (germline): LNHNV, YYDKDF (reference sequence). The CDR3: CATSREAGSPLHF. The DNA for the CDR3 is TGTGCCACCAGCAGAGAGGCGGGATCACCCCTCCACTTT.

Here the CDR3 DNA reads TGTGCCAGCAGCTTACAGACAGATTCGTATCAGCCCCAGCATTTT. This codes for CASSLQTDSYQPQHF. This chain joins TRBV7-2 and TRBJ1-5, with a tentative D call TRBD1 (5 bases). Germline V gene lookup returns CDR1 SGHTA and CDR2 FQGNSA. There are 15 residues in the CDR3. Trimming stripped 2 bases from V and 5 bases from J, with 13 bases between.

J is TRBJ2-4 and V is TRBV3-1 (or the pseudogene TRBV3-2); a weak D match, TRBD1 (5 bases). This CDR3 spans 15 amino acids. The V gene lost 0 bases and the J gene lost 8 bases, with 14 bases spanning the gap. Per the germline V gene, CDR1 is LGHDT and CDR2 is YNNKEL (reference sequence). The CDR3 spells CASSQEAGLWDIQYF. As DNA, the CDR3 is TGTGCCAGCAGCCAAGAGGCAGGGTTGTGGGACATTCAGTACTTC.

V is TRBV4-3 and J is TRBJ2-1; TRBD2 is a possible D gene (6 bases). Germline-derived CDR1 and CDR2 are LGHNA and YSLEER. The CDR3 runs 15 residues. Deletions cut 1 base from V and 5 bases from J, with 12 bases between. The DNA of the CDR3 is TGCGCCAGCAGCCAAGGGCTAGCGTGGCACAATGAGCAGTTCTTC. This codes for CASSQGLAWHNEQFF.

The gene calls are TRBV10-3 and TRBJ1-5; D is possibly TRBD1 (5 bases). Germline CDR1 is ENHRY and CDR2 is SYGVKD. The CDR3 is made up of 13 amino acids. Trimming took off 10 bases at V and 4 bases at J, with 14 bases between the two ends. CDR3 DNA: TGTGCCACCAAGTCGGACAAAAATCAGCCCCAGCATTTT. This gives the protein CATKSDKNQPQHF.

The chain recombines TRBV18 with TRBJ1-3; TRBD1 matches at 8 bases. The ends lost 2 bases at V and 8 bases at J; junction bases unmatched: 5. Germline V lookup: CDR1 KGHSH, CDR2 LQKENI. This CDR3 has 14 amino acids. The CDR3 DNA follows: TGTGCCAGCTCACCAGCTCCAGGGGGCCACACCATATATTTT. It specifies CASSPAPGGHTIYF.

The chain employs TRBV5-1 and TRBJ1-3; a weak D match, TRBD1 (6 bases). The germline V gene has CDR1 SGHRS and CDR2 YFSETQ. With 5 bases removed from V and 2 bases from J, the gap between germline ends came to 14 bases. The CDR3 is 15 residues long. CDR3 coding DNA: TGCGCCAGCAGAAGAACAGGGAACCCTGGAAACACCATATATTTT. As protein: CASRRTGNPGNTIYF.

The chain couples TRBV27 to TRBJ2-1; 9 bases are a match to TRBD1. Germline lookup yields CDR1 MNHEY and CDR2 SMNVEV (reference sequence). Trimming cost V 8 bases and J 3 bases; bases outside gene matches: 17. CDR3 length: 18 amino acids. CDR3 sequence (DNA): TGTGCCAGCGAAAGAACTACCCGCGGACAGGGGTTCTACAATGAGCAGTTCTTC. This encodes CASERTTRGQGFYNEQFF.

CDR3 DNA: TGCGCCAGCAGCTTGTCCCGGGGCACCGGGGAGCTGTTTTTT. This sequence encodes CASSLSRGTGELFF. V gene TRBV5-1 combines with J gene TRBJ2-2; tentative D call: TRBD2 (5 bases). Germline CDR1 and CDR2: SGHRS and YFSETQ. The CDR3 sequence is 14 residues long. V lost 1 base, J lost 4 bases, and 8 bases lay in between. Using reference TRBV5-1 and TRBJ2-2 for the parts outside the CDR3, the full variable domain is KAGVTQTPRYLIKTRGQQVTLSCSPISGHRSVSWYQQTPGQGLQFLFEYFSETQRNKGNFPGRFSGRQFSNSRSEMNVSTLELGDSALYLCASSLSRGTGELFFGEGSRLTVL.

V and J are TRBV5-8 and TRBJ2-1, with TRBD2 identical over 8 bases. The junction had 15 bases not matched to a gene; V was cut back by 5 bases and J by 5 bases. This CDR3 is built from 17 residues. The germline gives CDR1 SGHTS, CDR2 YDEGEE. Here the CDR3 reads CASRELGVSRGDNEQFF. CDR3 DNA: TGTGCCAGCAGGGAGCTGGGCGTGTCGCGGGGGGACAATGAGCAGTTCTTC.

The table lists this clone with a few counts. The genes are TRBV19 and TRBJ2-3, with D possibly TRBD2 on 5 matching bases. CDR1 is LNHDA and CDR2 is SQIVND in the germline V gene (reference sequence). This CDR3 comprises 14 residues. Trimming removed 1 base at V and 5 bases at J, with 10 bases between. The CDR3 DNA follows: TGTGCCAGTAGTATAGGAGTAGGAGGAGATACGCAGTATTTT. It translates to CASSIGVGGDTQYF.

The chain recombines TRBV6-5 with TRBJ2-7, with TRBD1 identical over 7 bases. Germline V CDR1 and CDR2: MNHEY, SVGAGI. With 6 bases clipped from V and 12 bases from J, the junction kept 11 bases outside the gene matches. The CDR3 has 12 residues. CDR3: CASRPGTEEWYF. Here the CDR3 DNA reads TGTGCCAGCAGACCCGGGACAGAGGAGTGGTACTTC.

The rearrangement links TRBV7-8 to TRBJ2-3, with 9 bases that match TRBD1. The ends lost 5 bases at V and 1 base at J; junction bases unmatched: 4. CDR1 and CDR2 (germline): SGHVS, FQNEAQ. There are 15 residues in the CDR3. CDR3 in DNA: TGTGCCAGCAGCGACAGGGGGTGGGGCACAGATACGCAGTATTTT. Translating it yields CASSDRGWGTDTQYF.

This chain joins TRBV5-4 and TRBJ1-3; D is perhaps TRBD1 (6 bases). CDR1 and CDR2 from the germline V gene are SGHNT and YYREEE (reference sequence). This CDR3 comprises 14 residues. V lost 2 bases to trimming and J lost 1 base, with 7 bases between them. This chain's CDR3 is CASSLGGSGNTIYF. CDR3 in DNA: TGTGCCAGCAGCTTAGGGGGTTCTGGAAACACCATATATTTT.

This clone was observed a handful of times. The chain carries TRBV10-2 and TRBJ1-2, with D unresolved. Trimming shortened V by 8 bases and J by 0 bases, and 4 bases separated the two germline ends. The germline V gene has CDR1 WSHSY and CDR2 SAAADI. The CDR3 runs 11 residues. CDR3 coding DNA: TGCGCCAGCCGCGCTAACTATGGCTACACCTTC. Its protein is CASRANYGYTF.

This chain uses TRBV7-2 with TRBJ2-3, with 12 nucleotides matching TRBD2. There are 15 residues in the CDR3. V shed 4 bases and J 4 bases; nucleotides not matched to a gene: 3. The germline V gene has CDR1 SGHTA and CDR2 FQGNSA. As DNA, the CDR3 is TGTGCCAGCAGCTCTAGCGGGGGGGCGGCAGATACGCAGTATTTT. Its protein is CASSSSGGAADTQYF.

V gene TRBV5-5 combines with J gene TRBJ2-5; weak D call: TRBD1 (5 bases). The CDR3 covers 14 residues. Trimming took 3 bases from V and 2 from J, leaving 11 bases between them. Germline loops: CDR1 SGHKS, CDR2 YYEKEE (reference sequence). The CDR3 coding sequence is TGTGCCAGCAGCTCCCTAGGGGCACAAGAGACCCAGTACTTC. It translates to CASSSLGAQETQYF.

This clone came up a few times. This chain uses TRBV5-1 with TRBJ1-6, with 8 bases matching TRBD1. This CDR3 is 14 amino acids long. V was clipped by 4 bases and J by 7 bases; unmatched bases: 4. Germline V gene lookup returns CDR1 SGHRS and CDR2 YFSETQ. CDR3 residues: CASSPDRENSPLHF. The CDR3 DNA follows: TGCGCCAGCAGCCCGGACAGGGAAAATTCACCCCTCCACTTT.

The gene calls are TRBV4-2 and TRBJ2-7; D not resolved. The CDR3 runs to 13 residues. CDR1 is LGHNA and CDR2 is YNFKEQ in the germline V gene. Trimming pared 2 bases from V and 5 bases from J, leaving 10 bases between. The CDR3 sequence: CASSQSLSNEQYF. CDR3 DNA: TGTGCCAGCAGCCAAAGCCTGTCCAACGAGCAGTACTTC.

The V and J genes are TRBV7-2 and TRBJ1-3; possibly TRBD1 for D (5 bases). The CDR3 covers 15 residues. Germline assignment: CDR1 SGHTA and CDR2 FQGNSA. The germline V and J ends were trimmed by 1 base and 2 bases, with 9 bases remaining between them. DNA of the CDR3: TGTGCCAGCAGCTTAGGGTGGGGCCCTGGAAACACCATATATTTT. This translates into CASSLGWGPGNTIYF.

The CDR3 region is CASSLRDRGTDTQYF. The CDR3 DNA sequence: TGTGCCAGCAGCCTCCGGGACAGGGGCACAGATACGCAGTATTTT. The chain has TRBV11-3 and TRBJ2-3; TRBD1 matches 9 bases. Per germline, CDR1 SGHNT and CDR2 YENEEA. Unmatched junction bases numbered 4, after V lost 5 bases and J lost 1 base. The CDR3 is 15 amino acids.

The V and J genes are TRBV3-1 (or the pseudogene TRBV3-2) and TRBJ2-5, with 11 bases identical to TRBD2. The CDR3 loop spans 16 amino acids. V was pared by 0 bases and J by 5 bases, with 5 bases of the junction left unmatched. CDR1 is LGHDT and CDR2 is YNNKEL in the germline V gene (reference sequence). CDR3: CASSQDLLAGVETQYF. As DNA, the CDR3 is TGTGCCAGCAGCCAAGATCTACTAGCGGGGGTGGAGACCCAGTACTTC.

The rearrangement uses TRBV6-5 and TRBJ1-2; perhaps TRBD1 as D (6 bases). V lost 2 bases and J lost 4, with 14 bases in between. There are 15 residues in the CDR3. From germline, CDR1 is MNHEY and CDR2 SVGAGI. The CDR3 spells CASSYARGAGYGYTF. The CDR3 region has the DNA TGTGCCAGCAGTTACGCCAGGGGCGCGGGCTATGGCTACACCTTC.